Shown below are 25 T cell receptor beta chains from a single sample sequenced in a study of T cell clonality in common variable immunodeficiency. Measured with immunoSEQ multiplex PCR; TCRdb has only the in-frame clones, and not every one. Singletons are absent from the sample, which has 35,000 to 50,000 clones. Sequencing was performed on peripheral blood mononuclear cells. Receptor source: a person aged 18 to 75 in good health.

This clone was observed at least ten times. From the germline J gene comes the end of the CDR3, since the read stops 3 residues before it. This sequence joins TRBV19 and TRBJ1-5; no firm D call. The CDR3 runs 14 residues. V was trimmed by 3 bases and J by 0 bases, leaving 6 bases between them. Germline V CDR1 and CDR2: LNHDA, SQIVND (reference sequence). The DNA read from the CDR3 is TGTGCCAGTAGTATGTCCCATAGCAATCAGCCC. As protein: CASSMSHSNQP. The complete CDR3 reads CASSMSHSNQPQHF.

This clone was detected many times. The read falls 3 residues short of the CDR3 end, and the missing part is taken from the germline J gene. The chain couples TRBV7-8 to TRBJ2-2; D not resolved. The CDR3 totals 17 residues. CDR1 and CDR2 from the germline V gene are SGHVS and FQNEAQ. This CDR3 is CASSLGAGSSYNSPLFF. CDR3 DNA, as far as it was read: TGTGCCAGCAGCTTAGGGGCAGGCAGCTCCTATAATTCACCG.

This clone was seen ten or more times. The read comes to an end 3 residues before the CDR3 does, leaving the germline J gene to fill in the end. The rearrangement uses TRBV19 and TRBJ2-7; 7 positions match TRBD1. Germline V gene sequence: CDR1 LNHDA, CDR2 SQIVND (reference sequence). The V segment lost 3 bases and the J segment 6 bases; nucleotides outside the gene matches: 8. CDR3 length: 14 amino acids. The chain's CDR3 is CASSIAGTVGEQYF. The CDR3 bases that were read are TGTGCCAGTAGTATTGCCGGGACAGTAGGCGAG.

This clone was counted many times. The CDR3 end falls 3 residues outside the read, so it is completed with the germline J gene. V usage is TRBV29-1 and J usage is TRBJ2-2; tentative D call: TRBD1 (6 bases). Germline values: CDR1 SQVTM, CDR2 ANQGSEA. The length of the CDR3 is 13 residues. The DNA read from the CDR3 is TGCAGCGTCGCACAGGGCCATAATGAAAAG. Protein: CSVAQGHNEK. The whole CDR3 sequence reads CSVAQGHNEKLFF.

This clone was seen repeatedly, ten times or more. From the germline J gene comes the end of the CDR3, since the read stops 3 residues before it. This chain uses TRBV7-3 with TRBJ2-5, with D tentatively TRBD1 (7 bases). The CDR3 totals 16 residues. The V gene lost 5 bases and the J gene lost 5 bases, with 21 bases spanning the gap. The germline gives CDR1 SGHTA, CDR2 FQGTGA. The CDR3 protein is CASSQGGGDPGETQYF. The covered CDR3 bases are TGTGCCAGCAGCCAAGGGGGCGGGGACCCCGGGGAGACC.

There are many counts of this clone. The read is 3 residues too short to cover the CDR3 end, so that end is filled in from the germline J gene. The chain employs TRBV5-1 and TRBJ2-3, with TRBD2 matching over 7 bases. The J segment lost 0 bases and the V segment lost 7 bases, leaving 11 bases of the junction unmatched. CDR1 is SGHRS and CDR2 is YFSETQ in the germline V gene. The CDR3 runs 16 residues. CDR3 bases read: TGCGCCAGCGGGCCTGGTCTAGCGGTTAGCACAGATACG. Its translation: CASGPGLAVSTDT. In full, the CDR3 reads CASGPGLAVSTDTQYF.

At least ten counts were recorded for this clone. The CDR3 end falls 3 residues outside the read, so it is completed with the germline J gene. V usage is TRBV20-1 and J usage is TRBJ1-2; the D gene is possibly TRBD1 (6 bases). V shed 3 bases and J shed 5 bases, with 16 bases lying between them. The CDR3 consists of 14 residues. Germline loops: CDR1 DFQATT, CDR2 SNEGSKA (reference sequence). The sequenced part of the CDR3 DNA is TGCAGTGCTAGCCCCTCAAACAGGGAGTATGGC. Protein product: CSASPSNREYG. The whole CDR3 is CSASPSNREYGYTF.

This clone was found many times. The missing CDR3 end, 3 residues past where the read stops, is filled in from the germline J gene. The chain combines TRBV6-1 with TRBJ1-5, with a tentative D call TRBD1 (6 bases). CDR1 is MNHNS, CDR2 SASEGT, per germline. V was trimmed by 2 bases and J by 0 bases, leaving 17 bases between them. The CDR3 loop spans 18 amino acids. This CDR3 is CASSETANRQVSNQPQHF. Partial CDR3 DNA: TGTGCCAGCAGTGAAACGGCGAACAGACAGGTTAGCAATCAGCCC.

This clone was observed at least ten times. Read sequence stops 3 residues before the CDR3 end, and the germline J gene provides the missing end. The chain links TRBV6-2 or TRBV6-3 to TRBJ2-2; 7 positions agree with TRBD2. The CDR3 length is 16 residues. Germline CDR1 and CDR2: MNHEY and SVGEGT. V was pared by 6 bases and J by 1 base, with 8 bases of the junction left unmatched. Here the CDR3 reads CASRRSGGRNTGELFF. Incomplete CDR3 DNA: TGTGCCAGCAGAAGATCGGGCGGGAGGAACACCGGGGAG.

This clone appeared many times. The read comes to an end 3 residues before the CDR3 does, leaving the germline J gene to fill in the end. This chain connects TRBV15 to TRBJ2-5; 10 bases agree with TRBD2. The V segment lost 0 bases and the J segment 6 bases; nucleotides outside the gene matches: 4. The CDR3 totals 15 residues. Germline CDR1 is LNHNV and CDR2 is YYDKDF (reference sequence). The part of the CDR3 DNA that was read is TGTGCCACCAGCAGAGAGGCTAGCGGGAGTCAGACC. Translating gives CATSREASGSQT. The entire CDR3 reads CATSREASGSQTQYF.

This clone occurred many times. Read sequence stops 3 residues before the CDR3 end, and the germline J gene provides the missing end. V gene TRBV7-8 combines with J gene TRBJ2-2; 9 bases align to TRBD2. The CDR3 loop spans 15 amino acids. Germline trimming cut 2 bases from V and 4 bases from J; bases unmatched to any gene: 2. The germline CDR1 and CDR2 sequences are SGHVS and FQNEAQ. The CDR3 sequence is CASSLPSGITGELFF. The DNA read from the CDR3 is TGTGCCAGCAGCTTACCTAGCGGGATCACCGGGGAG. The full variable domain, its missing parts supplied by reference TRBV7-8 and TRBJ2-2, is GAGVSQSPRYKVAKRGQDVALRCDPISGHVSLFWYQQALGQGPEFLTYFQNEAQLDKSGLPSDRFFAERPEGSVSTLKIQRTQQEDSAVYLCASSLPSGITGELFFGEGSRLTVL.

This clone was seen ten or more times. From the germline J gene comes the end of the CDR3, since the read stops 3 residues before it. This chain links TRBV5-5 with TRBJ1-5; TRBD1 aligns across 11 bases. The CDR3 consists of 15 residues. Unmatched junction bases numbered 6, after V lost 3 bases and J lost 7 bases. Germline V lookup: CDR1 SGHKS, CDR2 YYEKEE (reference sequence). CDR3 amino acids: CASSSGQGASQPQHF. The part of the CDR3 DNA that was read is TGTGCCAGCAGCTCCGGACAGGGGGCTTCGCAGCCC.

This clone was seen ten or more times. The read ends 3 residues before the CDR3 terminus; that terminus is restored from the germline J gene. V gene TRBV7-8 combines with J gene TRBJ2-5; 8 nucleotides match TRBD2. This CDR3 is 16 amino acids long. The trim removed 4 bases at V and 1 base at J, leaving 8 bases unmatched. Germline-derived CDR1 and CDR2 are SGHVS and FQNEAQ. The DNA read from the CDR3 is TGTGCCAGCAGCTCCATAGCGGGACGCTCCCAAGAGACC. Protein: CASSSIAGRSQET. The full CDR3 protein is CASSSIAGRSQETQYF.

The table lists this clone with many counts. The CDR3 end is not reached by the read, which stops 3 residues before it; the germline J gene fills it in. The chain uses TRBV6-2 or TRBV6-3 and TRBJ2-2; D call uncertain. This CDR3 comprises 12 residues. Germline V lookup: CDR1 MNHEY, CDR2 SVGEGT. The V end lost 4 bases, the J end lost 5 bases, and 5 bases lay between the germline ends. CDR3 sequence reads: CASSLNTGELFF. Partial CDR3 DNA: TGTGCCAGCAGTTTAAATACCGGGGAG.

This clone was seen at least ten times. The missing CDR3 end, 3 residues past where the read stops, is filled in from the germline J gene. The rearrangement links TRBV7-2 to TRBJ2-7; 12 nucleotides agree with TRBD2. Trimming at V came to 6 bases and at J to 2 bases, leaving 5 bases not matched to a gene. Germline CDR1 SGHTA, CDR2 FQGNSA. The CDR3 has 15 amino acids. The CDR3 sequence is CASRPGLAGTYEQYF. The part of the CDR3 DNA that was read is TGTGCCAGCAGGCCGGGACTAGCGGGTACCTACGAG.

Ten or more counts support this clone. The CDR3 end lies 3 residues beyond the end of the read and is filled in from the germline J gene. J is TRBJ1-5 and V is TRBV7-2; D is undetermined. Trimming removed 4 bases at V and 3 bases at J, with 10 bases between. CDR3 length: 14 residues. Germline V gene data show CDR1 as SGHTA and CDR2 as FQGNSA. The part of the CDR3 DNA that was read is TGTGCCAGCAGCTACCTGGGCCTCAATCAGCCC. Its protein is CASSYLGLNQP. The whole CDR3 sequence reads CASSYLGLNQPQHF.

This clone showed up just a few times. The CDR3 end is not reached by the read, which stops 3 residues before it; the germline J gene fills it in. This chain uses TRBV20-1 with TRBJ2-7; 7 bases are shared with TRBD1. CDR1 DFQATT and CDR2 SNEGSKA come from the germline V gene (reference sequence). V shed 1 base, J shed 4 bases, and the junction held 16 bases outside the gene matches. This CDR3 region has 17 residues. The CDR3 region is CSARAPTPHRGGYEQYF. CDR3 DNA (partial): TGCAGTGCTAGAGCCCCAACCCCCCACAGGGGCGGGTACGAG.

CDR3 DNA (partial): TGCAGTGCTAGAGATCCTCTAACCCCCGGAGCAGGGGACTACAATGAG. Its translation: CSARDPLTPGAGDYNE. The CDR3 in its entirety is CSARDPLTPGAGDYNEQFF. This chain uses TRBV20-1 with TRBJ2-1, with D maybe TRBD1 (6 bases). The CDR3 end is not reached by the read, which stops 3 residues before it; the germline J gene fills it in. The V end lost 0 bases, the J end lost 3 bases, and 24 bases lay between the germline ends. The CDR3 is made up of 19 amino acids. From germline, CDR1 is DFQATT and CDR2 SNEGSKA (reference sequence).

This clone was detected ten times or more. Sequencing ends 3 residues short of the CDR3 end; the germline J gene provides the rest. The gene calls are TRBV20-1 and TRBJ2-1; TRBD2 is a possible D gene (5 bases). Trimming removed 0 bases from V and 5 bases from J, with 17 bases in between. Germline-derived CDR1 and CDR2 are DFQATT and SNEGSKA (reference sequence). CDR3 length: 16 amino acids. CDR3 bases read: TGCAGTGCTAGAGATTTTCGCGTTTGGACTGACAATGAG. Its protein product is CSARDFRVWTDNE. Given in full, the CDR3 is CSARDFRVWTDNEQFF.

The sample holds many counts of this clone. The read gets to within 3 residues of the CDR3 end, and the germline J gene fills in the rest. The chain links TRBV19 to TRBJ2-7, with D maybe TRBD1 (8 bases). This CDR3 comprises 15 residues. V was cut by 3 bases and J by 3 bases, with 15 bases left in between. The germline V gene encodes CDR1 LNHDA and CDR2 SQIVND (reference sequence). CDR3 bases read: TGTGCCAGTAGTATCACAGGGGGGGGACTCTACGAG. It encodes CASSITGGGLYE. In full, the CDR3 reads CASSITGGGLYEQYF.

This clone has more than one count but fewer than ten. One base away lies a much larger clone, so this may be a sequencing read error. The sequenced fragment ends 3 residues before the CDR3 boundary, so the rest is inferred from the germline J gene. Other DNA variants within this sample encode the same CDR3. V usage is TRBV6-2 or TRBV6-3 and J usage is TRBJ2-2; 9 nucleotides agree with TRBD1. This CDR3 contains 16 residues. Germline V lookup: CDR1 MNHEY, CDR2 SVGEGT. CDR3 in amino acids: CASKDPGQGHTGELFF. CDR3 bases read: TGCGCCAGCAAAGACCCGGGACAGGGACACACCGGGGAG.

This clone showed up many times. CDR3 sequence: CASSLVVASYNEQFF. The CDR3 DNA, read in part, is TGTGCCAGCAGCTTAGTGGTAGCCTCCTACAATGAG. This rearrangement joins TRBV7-9 to TRBJ2-1; D is unclear. The CDR3 end lies 3 residues beyond the end of the read and is filled in from the germline J gene. This CDR3 is built from 15 residues. V was shortened by 1 base and J by 0 bases, with 7 bases between the two germline ends. CDR1 and CDR2 (germline): SEHNR, FQNEAQ (reference sequence).

Note on this clone: Read data end 3 residues before the CDR3 end; the end is taken from the germline J gene. The chain carries TRBV2 and TRBJ2-5; D might be TRBD2 (5 bases). This CDR3 comprises 13 residues. Trimming took off 6 bases at V and 4 bases at J, with 12 bases between the two ends. Germline CDR1 and CDR2: SNHLY and FYNNEI. The CDR3 spells CASRPTGLETQYF. The part of the CDR3 DNA that was read is TGTGCCAGCAGGCCTACGGGGTTAGAGACC.

This clone appeared many times. The read ends 3 residues early relative to the CDR3; the germline J gene fills the gap. The V and J genes are TRBV12-5 and TRBJ2-5; the match to TRBD1 covers 10 bases. Germline loops: CDR1 LGHNT, CDR2 FRNRAP. There are 15 residues in the CDR3. The V and J ends lost 6 bases and 1 base, in that order; junction bases with no gene match: 5. The CDR3 loop is CASGEGQGPQETQYF. Incomplete CDR3 DNA: TGTGCTAGTGGGGAGGGACAGGGGCCCCAAGAGACC.

Regarding this clone: Read data end 3 residues before the CDR3 end; the end is taken from the germline J gene. The genes are TRBV7-2 and TRBJ2-1; 9 bases are shared with TRBD2. This CDR3 contains 16 residues. Trimming at V came to 0 bases and at J to 8 bases, leaving 8 bases not matched to a gene. Germline V gene lookup returns CDR1 SGHTA and CDR2 FQGNSA. The CDR3 is CASSLASSGRLDEQFF. The covered CDR3 bases are TGTGCCAGCAGCTTAGCGTCCAGCGGGAGGTTGGATGAG.